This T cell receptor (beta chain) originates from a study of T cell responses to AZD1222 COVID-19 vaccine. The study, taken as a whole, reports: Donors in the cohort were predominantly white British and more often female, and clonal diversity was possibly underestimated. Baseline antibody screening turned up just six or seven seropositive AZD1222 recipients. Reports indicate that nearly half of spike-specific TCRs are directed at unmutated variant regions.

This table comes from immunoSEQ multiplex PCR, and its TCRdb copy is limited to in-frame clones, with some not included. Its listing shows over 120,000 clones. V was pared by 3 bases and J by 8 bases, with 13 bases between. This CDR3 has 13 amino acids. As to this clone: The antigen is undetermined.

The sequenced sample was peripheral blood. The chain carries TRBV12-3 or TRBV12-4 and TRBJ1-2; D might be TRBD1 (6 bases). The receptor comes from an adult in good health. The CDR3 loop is CASSFSRGNGYTF. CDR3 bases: TGTGCCAGCAGTTTTTCCAGGGGCAACGGCTACACCTTC.